This T cell receptor (beta chain) was obtained from a study of T-cell reconstitution after alpha-beta-depleted transplantation in children. Germline CDR1 reads ENHRY; CDR2 reads SYGVKD. The CDR3 has 14 residues. The J segment lost 5 bases and the V segment lost 8 bases, leaving 9 bases of the junction unmatched. Molecular barcoding with unique molecular identifiers was used for the TCRbeta library. One entry per CDR3 protein, called by TCRdb with MiXCR from the PCR reads. In the table there are approximately 400,000 distinct CDR3 sequences, roughly a tenth of which are singletons. The source was PBMCs from the stem cell graft donor, collected from the stem cell graft. The TCR was taken from a human donor who donated a stem cell graft to a child with acute myeloid leukemia. This chain joins TRBV10-3 and TRBJ2-5, with TRBD2 matching over 9 bases. The CDR3: CAISAGGVWETQYF. The CDR3 DNA reads TGTGCCATCTCAGCGGGAGGTGTTTGGGAGACCCAGTACTTC.